The clone carrying this TCR beta chain was seen ten or more times. Its antigen is still unknown. This specimen comes from a study of T cells in Graves' hyperthyroidism and ophthalmopathy. Broader study findings: The blood repertoire included most of the expanded thyroid clonotypes above 0.001.

Diagnoses rested on clinical symptoms, serum thyroxine and TRAb, thyroid ultrasound and orbital computed tomography. The CDR3 loop spans 14 amino acids. V gave up 2 bases and J gave up 3 bases, with 11 bases separating them. Germline V gene data show CDR1 as GTSNPN and CDR2 as SVGIG (reference sequence). It was RNA transcripts that yielded the amplified TCR beta CDR3 regions. Researchers ran a first-round RT-PCR on the TCR CDR3 using the HTBI primer set. TCRdb re-derived calls from the multiplex PCR reads in MiXCR, one entry per CDR3 protein. The sample shows roughly 700,000 distinct CDR3 sequences, about 14% of them seen only once.

The chain couples TRBV30 to TRBJ1-5; D not certain. The sequenced sample consisted of blood. The TCR comes from a woman younger than 30 with Graves' hyperthyroidism. In nucleotides, the CDR3 is TGTGCCTGGAGTATTGGGCAGCCCAATCAGCCCCAGCATTTT. The encoded protein is CAWSIGQPNQPQHF.